Only a few counts were recorded for the clone carrying this T cell receptor beta chain. This specimen comes from a study of CD4 and CD8 cells across lung adenocarcinoma regions. TCRdb processed the PCR reads anew with MiXCR; each CDR3 protein has one entry. The sample lists about 11,000 distinct CDR3 sequences; approximately 50% were seen once. In germline, CDR1 is WSHSY, CDR2 SAAADI. The CDR3 consists of 14 residues. V lost 4 bases and J lost 7; bases outside the gene matches: 7. Samples came from patients with localized non-small cell lung adenocarcinoma. The chain employs TRBV10-2 and TRBJ2-1; TRBD2 matches 7 bases. What was sequenced was CD8+ T cells from the margin of a lung tumor. This receptor was obtained from a male donor with lung adenocarcinoma. The CD4 and CD8 labels of this study may be unreliable. The CDR3: CASSGAGAGNEQFF. The CDR3 nucleotides are TGCGCCAGCAGTGGGGCGGGAGCGGGGAATGAGCAGTTCTTC.